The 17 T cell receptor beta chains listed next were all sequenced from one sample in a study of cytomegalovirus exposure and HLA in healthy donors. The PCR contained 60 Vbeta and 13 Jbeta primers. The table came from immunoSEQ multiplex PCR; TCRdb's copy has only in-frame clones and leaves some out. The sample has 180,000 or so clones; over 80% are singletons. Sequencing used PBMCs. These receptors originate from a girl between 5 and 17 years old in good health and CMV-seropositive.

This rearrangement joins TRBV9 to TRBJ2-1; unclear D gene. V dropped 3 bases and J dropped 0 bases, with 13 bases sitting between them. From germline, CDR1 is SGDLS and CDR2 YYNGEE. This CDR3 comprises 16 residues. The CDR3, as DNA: TGTGCCAGCAGCGGCATGTCGGCTAGCTCCTACAATGAGCAGTTCTTC. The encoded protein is CASSGMSASSYNEQFF.

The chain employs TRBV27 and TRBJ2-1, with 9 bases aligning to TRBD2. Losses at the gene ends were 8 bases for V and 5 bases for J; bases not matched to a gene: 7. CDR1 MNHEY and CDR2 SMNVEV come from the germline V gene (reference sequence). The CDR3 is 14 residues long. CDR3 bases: TGTGCCAGCGGGTCGGGACTAGCAGACAATGAGCAGTTCTTC. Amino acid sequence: CASGSGLADNEQFF.

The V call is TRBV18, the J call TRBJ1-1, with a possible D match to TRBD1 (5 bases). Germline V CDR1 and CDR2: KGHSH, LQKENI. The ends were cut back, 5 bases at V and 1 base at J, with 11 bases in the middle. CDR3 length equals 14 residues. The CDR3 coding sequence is TGTGCCAGCTCAGCCGATAGGGGGAACACTGAAGCTTTCTTT. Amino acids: CASSADRGNTEAFF.

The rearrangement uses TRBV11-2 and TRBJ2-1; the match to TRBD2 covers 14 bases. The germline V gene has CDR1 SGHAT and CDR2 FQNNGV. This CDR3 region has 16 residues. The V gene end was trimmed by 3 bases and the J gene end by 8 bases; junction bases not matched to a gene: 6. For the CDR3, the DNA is TGTGCCAGCAGCTTCCGGGGACTAGCGGGAGTATATGAGCAGTTCTTC. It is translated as CASSFRGLAGVYEQFF.

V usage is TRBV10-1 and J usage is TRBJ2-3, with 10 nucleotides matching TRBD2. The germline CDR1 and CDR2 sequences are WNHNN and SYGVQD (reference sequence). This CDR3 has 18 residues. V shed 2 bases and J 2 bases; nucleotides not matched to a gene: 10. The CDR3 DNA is TGCGCCAGCAGTGAGGCTAGCGGGAGCCAAGGGCACACAGATACGCAGTATTTT. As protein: CASSEASGSQGHTDTQYF.

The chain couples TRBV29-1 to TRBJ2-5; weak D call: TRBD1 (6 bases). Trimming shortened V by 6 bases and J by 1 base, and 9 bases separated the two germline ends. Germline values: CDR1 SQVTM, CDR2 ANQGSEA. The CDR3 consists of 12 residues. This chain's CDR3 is CSVADSQETQYF. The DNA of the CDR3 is TGCAGCGTCGCGGACAGCCAAGAGACCCAGTACTTC.

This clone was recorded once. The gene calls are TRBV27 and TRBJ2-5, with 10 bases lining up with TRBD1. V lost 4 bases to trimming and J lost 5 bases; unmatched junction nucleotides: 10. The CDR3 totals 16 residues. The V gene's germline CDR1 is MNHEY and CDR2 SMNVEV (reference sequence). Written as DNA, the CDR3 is TGTGCCAGCAGTTACCGCGGGACAGGGGATAGGGAGACCCAGTACTTC. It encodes CASSYRGTGDRETQYF.

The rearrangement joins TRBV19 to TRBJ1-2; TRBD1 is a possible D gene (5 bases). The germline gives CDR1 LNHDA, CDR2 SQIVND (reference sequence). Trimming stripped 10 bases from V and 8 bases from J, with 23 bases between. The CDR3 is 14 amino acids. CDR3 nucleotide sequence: TGTGCCATCCGCACCGGGACCTACGGGGGAGGCTACACCTTC. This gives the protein CAIRTGTYGGGYTF.

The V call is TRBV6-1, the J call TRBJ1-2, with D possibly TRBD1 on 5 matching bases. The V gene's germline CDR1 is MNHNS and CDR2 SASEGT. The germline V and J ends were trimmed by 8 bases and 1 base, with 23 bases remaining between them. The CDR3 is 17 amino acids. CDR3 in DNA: TGTGCCAGCCGTGCACTTATCCTCAGGGACTATAACTATGGCTACACCTTC. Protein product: CASRALILRDYNYGYTF.

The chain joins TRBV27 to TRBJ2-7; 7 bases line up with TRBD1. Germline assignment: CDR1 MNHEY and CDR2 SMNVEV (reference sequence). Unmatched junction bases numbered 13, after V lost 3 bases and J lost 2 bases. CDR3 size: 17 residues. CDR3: CASSFNAGTVVPYEQYF. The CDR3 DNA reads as TGTGCCAGCAGTTTCAACGCCGGGACAGTTGTCCCCTACGAGCAGTACTTC.

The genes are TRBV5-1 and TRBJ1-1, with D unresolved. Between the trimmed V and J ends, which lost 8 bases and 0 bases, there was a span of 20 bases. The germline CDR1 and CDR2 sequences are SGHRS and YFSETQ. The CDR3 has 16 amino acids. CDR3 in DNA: TGCGCCAGTAGGGCGGGAATTGGTATCATGAACACTGAAGCTTTCTTT. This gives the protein CASRAGIGIMNTEAFF.

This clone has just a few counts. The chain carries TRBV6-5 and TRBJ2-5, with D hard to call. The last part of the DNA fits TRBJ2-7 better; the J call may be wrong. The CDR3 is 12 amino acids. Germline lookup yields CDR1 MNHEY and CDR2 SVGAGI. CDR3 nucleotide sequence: TGTGCCAGCAGTTCTGACATTTACGAGCAGTACTTC. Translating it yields CASSSDIYEQYF.

CDR3 sequence: CASRREGGYYEQYF. The DNA for the CDR3 is TGTGCCAGCAGACGGGAGGGGGGCTACTACGAGCAGTACTTC. V and J are TRBV6-5 and TRBJ2-5; 8 positions match TRBD2. The DNA end is a closer match to TRBJ2-7, so the J assignment may be wrong. CDR1 is MNHEY and CDR2 is SVGAGI in the germline V gene. The CDR3 totals 14 residues.

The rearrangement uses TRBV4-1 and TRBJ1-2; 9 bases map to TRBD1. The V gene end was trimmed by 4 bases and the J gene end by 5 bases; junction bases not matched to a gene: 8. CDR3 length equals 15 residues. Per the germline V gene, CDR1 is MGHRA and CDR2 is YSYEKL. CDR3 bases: TGCGCCAGCAGCCGGACAGGGGTTGACAAGTATGGCTACACCTTC. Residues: CASSRTGVDKYGYTF.

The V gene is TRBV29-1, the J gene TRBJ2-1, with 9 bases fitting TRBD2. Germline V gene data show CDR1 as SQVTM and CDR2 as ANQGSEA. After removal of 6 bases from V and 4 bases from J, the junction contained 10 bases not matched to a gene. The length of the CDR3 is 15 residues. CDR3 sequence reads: CSVRIAGAVYNEQFF. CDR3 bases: TGCAGCGTCCGTATAGCGGGAGCGGTATACAATGAGCAGTTCTTC.

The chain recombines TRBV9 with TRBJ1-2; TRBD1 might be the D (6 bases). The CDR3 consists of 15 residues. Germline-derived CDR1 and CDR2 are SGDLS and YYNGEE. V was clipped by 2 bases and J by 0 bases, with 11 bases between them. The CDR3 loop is CASSVRDKPNYGYTF. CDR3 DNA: TGTGCCAGCAGCGTCCGGGACAAACCTAACTATGGCTACACCTTC.

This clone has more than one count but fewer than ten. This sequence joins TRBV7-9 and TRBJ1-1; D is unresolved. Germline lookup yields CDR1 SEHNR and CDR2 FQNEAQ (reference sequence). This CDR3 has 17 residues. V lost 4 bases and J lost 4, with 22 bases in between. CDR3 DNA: TGTGCCAGCAGCTCCGGGATCGTGGCACTAGATTCCACTGAAGCTTTCTTT. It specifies CASSSGIVALDSTEAFF.